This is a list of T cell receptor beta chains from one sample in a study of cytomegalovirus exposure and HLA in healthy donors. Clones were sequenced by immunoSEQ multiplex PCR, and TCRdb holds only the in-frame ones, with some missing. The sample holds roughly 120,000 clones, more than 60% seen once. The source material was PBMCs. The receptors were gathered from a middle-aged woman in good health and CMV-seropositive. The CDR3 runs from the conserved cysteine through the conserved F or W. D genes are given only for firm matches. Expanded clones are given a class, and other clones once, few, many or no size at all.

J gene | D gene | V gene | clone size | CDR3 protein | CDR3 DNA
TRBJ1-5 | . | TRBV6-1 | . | CASSEGGLRSQPQHF | TGTGCCAGCAGTGAAGGGGGCCTGAGGAGTCAGCCCCAGCATTTT
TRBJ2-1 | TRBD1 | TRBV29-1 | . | CSVDLGQGVNEQFF | TGCAGCGTTGATTTGGGACAGGGGGTCAATGAGCAGTTCTTC
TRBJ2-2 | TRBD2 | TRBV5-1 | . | CASSWTSGSPNTGELFF | TGCGCCAGCAGCTGGACTAGCGGGAGCCCAAACACCGGGGAGCTGTTTTTT
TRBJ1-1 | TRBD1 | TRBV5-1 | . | CASSSRTGGTEAFF | TGCGCCAGCAGCTCGAGGACAGGGGGGACTGAAGCTTTCTTT
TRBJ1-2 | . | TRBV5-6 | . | CASSSDSRNGYTF | TGTGCCAGCAGCTCAGATTCCAGGAATGGCTACACCTTC
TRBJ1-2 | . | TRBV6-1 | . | CASSDADTSSYTF | TGTGCCAGCAGTGACGCTGACACTTCCTCGTACACCTTC
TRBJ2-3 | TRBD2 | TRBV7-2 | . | CASSLRPTSGSADTQYF | TGTGCCAGCAGCTTACGCCCCACTAGCGGGAGTGCAGATACGCAGTATTTT
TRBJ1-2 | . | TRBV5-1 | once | CASSLTGTPNYGYTF | TGCGCCAGCAGCTTAACCGGGACACCTAACTATGGCTACACCTTC
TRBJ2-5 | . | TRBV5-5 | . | CASSGHRSSYQETQYF | TGTGCCAGCAGCGGCCACAGGAGTTCGTACCAAGAGACCCAGTACTTC
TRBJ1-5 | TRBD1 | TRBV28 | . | CASRPPQGSHQPQHF | TGTGCCAGCAGACCACCACAGGGGAGCCATCAGCCCCAGCATTTT
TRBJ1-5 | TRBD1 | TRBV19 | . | CASSKQGDQPQHF | TGTGCCAGTAGTAAACAGGGGGATCAGCCCCAGCATTTT
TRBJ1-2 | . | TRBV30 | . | CAWSSGTNYGYTF | TGTGCCTGGAGTTCCGGTACTAACTATGGCTACACCTTC
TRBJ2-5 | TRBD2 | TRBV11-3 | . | CASSLTSGETQYF | TGTGCCAGCAGCTTAACTAGCGGTGAGACCCAGTACTTC
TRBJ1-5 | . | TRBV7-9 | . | CSSSSRVDQPQHF | TGTTCCAGCAGCTCCAGGGTGGATCAGCCCCAGCATTTT
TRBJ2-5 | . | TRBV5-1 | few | CASSLDNRGETQYF | TGCGCCAGCAGCTTGGATAACCGGGGGGAGACCCAGTACTTC
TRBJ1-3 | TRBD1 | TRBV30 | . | CAWSVDRASGNTIYF | TGTGCCTGGAGTGTCGACAGGGCATCTGGAAACACCATATATTTT
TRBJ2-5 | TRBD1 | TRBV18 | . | CASSSTGAGETQYF | TGTGCCAGCTCCTCGACAGGGGCGGGGGAGACCCAGTACTTC
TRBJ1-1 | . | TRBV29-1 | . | CSGRNTEAFF | TGCAGCGGGAGGAACACTGAAGCTTTCTTT
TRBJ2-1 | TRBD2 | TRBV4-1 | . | CASSQDGLAGAHEQFF | TGCGCCAGCAGCCAAGATGGGCTAGCGGGAGCCCATGAGCAGTTCTTC
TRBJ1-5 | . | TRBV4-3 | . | CASSQERGGNQPQHF | TGCGCCAGCAGCCAAGAGCGAGGCGGCAATCAGCCCCAGCATTTT
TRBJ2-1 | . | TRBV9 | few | CASSVEDGGYFNEQFF | TGTGCCAGCAGCGTGGAGGATGGGGGCTACTTCAATGAGCAGTTCTTC
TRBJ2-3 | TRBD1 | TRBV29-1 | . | CSARQGLGDTQYF | TGCAGCGCGCGACAGGGCTTGGGAGATACGCAGTATTTT
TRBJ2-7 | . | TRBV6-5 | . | CASSTGYEQYF | TGTGCCAGCAGTACGGGCTACGAGCAGTACTTC
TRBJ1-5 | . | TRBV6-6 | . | CASSWVRVEQPQHF | TGTGCCAGCAGTTGGGTCAGGGTCGAACAGCCCCAGCATTTT
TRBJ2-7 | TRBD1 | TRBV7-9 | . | CASSPDRNPYEQYF | TGTGCCAGCAGCCCGGACAGGAACCCCTACGAGCAGTACTTC
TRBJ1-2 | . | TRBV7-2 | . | CASRGEGVYGYTF | TGTGCCAGCAGGGGGGAGGGGGTGTATGGCTACACCTTC
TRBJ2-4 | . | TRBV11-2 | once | CASSLDRGKAKNIQYF | TGTGCCAGCAGCTTAGACAGGGGCAAAGCCAAAAACATTCAGTACTTC
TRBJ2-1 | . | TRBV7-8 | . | CASSLFDNEQFF | TGTGCCAGCAGCTTATTCGACAATGAGCAGTTCTTC
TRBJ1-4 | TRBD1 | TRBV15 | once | CATSREGTGGEKLFF | TGTGCCACCAGCAGAGAAGGGACAGGGGGAGAAAAACTGTTTTTT
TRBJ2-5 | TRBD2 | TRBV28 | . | CASSASRPGLAGPQYF | TGTGCCAGCAGTGCATCCCGACCGGGACTAGCGGGGCCTCAGTACTTC
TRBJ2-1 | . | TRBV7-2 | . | CASSLEGGGPNEQFF | TGTGCCAGCAGCCTAGAGGGGGGGGGCCCCAATGAGCAGTTCTTC
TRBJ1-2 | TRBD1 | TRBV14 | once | CASSQMTGGYGYTF | TGTGCCAGCAGCCAAATGACAGGGGGCTATGGCTACACCTTC
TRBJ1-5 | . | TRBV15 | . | CATSRETVNQPQHF | TGTGCCACCAGCAGAGAGACAGTCAATCAGCCCCAGCATTTT
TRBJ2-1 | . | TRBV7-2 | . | CASSPQDGMAYNEQFF | TGTGCCAGCAGCCCCCAGGACGGGATGGCCTACAATGAGCAGTTCTTC
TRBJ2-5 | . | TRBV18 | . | CASSPVAGAETQYF | TGTGCCAGCTCACCAGTGGCAGGGGCCGAGACCCAGTACTTC
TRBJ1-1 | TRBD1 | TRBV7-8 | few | CASSSAGQGAGAFF | TGTGCCAGCAGCTCCGCGGGACAGGGGGCCGGAGCTTTCTTT
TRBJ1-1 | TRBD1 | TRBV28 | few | CASRIQGAPTEAFF | TGTGCCAGCAGGATACAGGGGGCGCCGACTGAAGCTTTCTTT
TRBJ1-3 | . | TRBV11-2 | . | CASSLEADSGGNTIYF | TGTGCCAGCAGCTTAGAGGCCGACTCGGGTGGAAACACCATATATTTT
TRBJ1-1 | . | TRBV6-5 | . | CASSYGGLNTEAFF | TGTGCCAGCAGTTACGGGGGGTTGAACACTGAAGCTTTCTTT
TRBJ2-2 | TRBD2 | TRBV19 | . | CASIRNGGGRLPGELFF | TGTGCCAGTATCCGAAACGGGGGGGGCCGGTTACCCGGGGAGCTGTTTTTT
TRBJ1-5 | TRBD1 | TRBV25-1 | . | CASSEGQGINQPQHF | TGTGCCAGCAGTGAAGGACAGGGGATCAATCAGCCCCAGCATTTT
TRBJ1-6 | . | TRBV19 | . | CATSRLYNSPLHF | TGTGCCACTTCGCGACTGTATAATTCACCCCTCCACTTT
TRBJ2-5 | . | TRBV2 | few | CASSDSLLGKTQYF | TGTGCCAGCAGTGATTCACTCCTCGGGAAGACCCAGTACTTC
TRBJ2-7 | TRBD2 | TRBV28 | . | CASSSEIAGRTYEQYF | TGTGCCAGCAGTTCCGAAATAGCGGGGCGGACCTACGAGCAGTACTTC
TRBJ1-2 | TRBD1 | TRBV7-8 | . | CASSFTRDRAANYGYTF | TGTGCCAGCAGCTTCACCCGGGACAGGGCCGCTAACTATGGCTACACCTTC
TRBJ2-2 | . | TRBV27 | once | CASSLVGGTLNTGELFF | TGTGCCAGCAGTTTAGTCGGCGGGACTTTGAACACCGGGGAGCTGTTTTTT
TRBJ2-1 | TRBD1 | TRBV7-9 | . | CAGRQGTRNEQFF | TGTGCCGGCCGACAGGGAACCAGGAATGAGCAGTTCTTC
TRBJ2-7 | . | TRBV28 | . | CASSSMFDRLF | TGTGCCAGCAGTTCAATGTTCGACAGACTCTTC